Below are 6 T cell receptor beta chains sequenced from a single sample in a study of blood T cell repertoires in COVID-19. Repertoires were generated with immunoSEQ multiplex PCR, while TCRdb's copy carries only in-frame clones and drops some. The table has about 200,000 clones, about 88% seen once. What was sequenced was peripheral blood. Every receptor here comes from a middle-aged man with active or convalescent COVID-19.

This clone was seen only once. This rearrangement joins TRBV15 to TRBJ1-2; 8 nucleotides agree with TRBD1. Germline values: CDR1 LNHNV, CDR2 YYDKDF (reference sequence). The CDR3 extends over 17 amino acids. J was trimmed by 0 bases and V by 3 bases; bases with no gene match: 9. The CDR3 nucleotides are TGTGCCACCAGCAGTCCGCTACAGGGGGGAGCTAACTATGGCTACACCTTC. It translates to CATSSPLQGGANYGYTF.

The chain carries TRBV14 and TRBJ2-3, with 7 nucleotides matching TRBD2. With 3 bases clipped from V and 3 bases from J, the junction kept 3 bases outside the gene matches. The germline V gene has CDR1 SGHDN and CDR2 FVKESK. CDR3 length: 14 residues. CDR3 DNA sequence: TGTGCCAGCAGCCACGCGGGAGTTACAGATACGCAGTATTTT. The encoded protein is CASSHAGVTDTQYF.

CDR3 amino acids: CASSDSNLAGDTQYF. The CDR3 DNA reads TGTGCCAGCAGTGACTCGAACCTAGCGGGAGATACGCAGTATTTT. The chain is built from TRBV6-4 and TRBJ2-3; 8 bases line up with TRBD2. The CDR3 totals 15 residues. Losses at the gene ends were 0 bases for V and 5 bases for J; bases not matched to a gene: 4. Germline lookup yields CDR1 MRHNA and CDR2 SNTAGT.

This chain links TRBV27 with TRBJ2-7; 9 bases fit TRBD1. CDR1 is MNHEY, CDR2 SMNVEV, per germline (reference sequence). V was pared by 6 bases and J by 4 bases, with 7 bases of the junction left unmatched. The CDR3 is made up of 14 amino acids. The CDR3 DNA is TGTGCCAGCAGCCACGGGACAGGGACTTACGAGCAGTACTTC. Translated, it gives CASSHGTGTYEQYF.

This chain uses TRBV19 with TRBJ2-3; TRBD1 is a possible D gene (6 bases). Germline lookup yields CDR1 LNHDA and CDR2 SQIVND (reference sequence). Trimming took 6 bases from V and 3 from J, leaving 10 bases between them. This CDR3 has 13 residues. The chain's CDR3 is CASRNRATDTQYF. The CDR3 nucleotides are TGTGCCAGTAGAAACAGGGCGACAGATACGCAGTATTTT. The variable domain in full, completed from reference TRBV19 and TRBJ2-3, reads DGGITQSPKYLFRKEGQNVTLSCEQNLNHDAMYWYRQDPGQGLRLIYYSQIVNDFQKGDIAEGYSVSREKKESFPLTVTSAQKNPTAFYLCASRNRATDTQYFGPGTRLTVL.

The chain couples TRBV19 to TRBJ2-1, with D tentatively TRBD2 (5 bases). V was trimmed by 3 bases and J by 0 bases, leaving 6 bases between them. This CDR3 region has 14 residues. CDR1 and CDR2 (germline): LNHDA, SQIVND (reference sequence). The CDR3 nucleotides are TGTGCCAGTAGTATGGGGAGCTCCTACAATGAGCAGTTCTTC. Its protein product is CASSMGSSYNEQFF.